Below, 20 T cell receptor beta chains from the same sample are listed, as sequenced in a study of OX40 agonist ivuxolimab in advanced cancers. Method: immunoSEQ multiplex PCR; TCRdb's copy keeps in-frame clones and lacks some. The sample carries approximately 75,000 clones, over 75% recorded once. The sample here was CD4+ or CD8+ T cells sorted from blood, taken in a trial of the OX40 agonist ivuxolimab. These receptors all stem from an adult with an advanced solid tumor such as melanoma, head and neck, liver or kidney cancer.

This chain connects TRBV5-6 to TRBJ2-7; possibly TRBD2 for D (5 bases). Trimming pared 5 bases from V and 6 bases from J, leaving 15 bases between. The V gene's germline CDR1 is SGHDT and CDR2 YYEEEE. This CDR3 contains 13 residues. The CDR3 here is CASSSSYGFEQYF. The CDR3 region has the DNA TGTGCCAGCAGTTCTAGCTACGGTTTCGAGCAGTACTTC.

The count of this clone is one. The genes are TRBV5-1 and TRBJ2-1, with a tentative D call TRBD1 (6 bases). The CDR3 totals 15 residues. Germline CDR1 SGHRS, CDR2 YFSETQ. V was trimmed by 0 bases and J by 5 bases, leaving 12 bases between them. CDR3 bases: TGCGCCAGCAGCTTGGGGGACATTTTTAACAATGAGCAGTTCTTC. Its protein is CASSLGDIFNNEQFF.

The J gene is TRBJ1-4, the V gene TRBV6-1, with 8 nucleotides matching TRBD1. With V trimmed by 4 bases and J by 7 bases, 5 bases remained unmatched. The CDR3 consists of 14 residues. Germline CDR1 reads MNHNS; CDR2 reads SASEGT. The CDR3 sequence is CASSAGQGGEKLFF. In DNA, the CDR3 is TGTGCCAGCAGTGCCGGACAGGGAGGTGAAAAACTGTTTTTT.

The chain carries TRBV6-6 and TRBJ1-2; D remains ambiguous. The CDR3 has 14 amino acids. Germline CDR1 reads MNHNY; CDR2 reads SVGAGI (reference sequence). V lost 10 bases to trimming and J lost 0 bases, with 15 bases between them. CDR3 protein: CATLAGSSNYGYTF. In DNA form, the CDR3 reads TGTGCCACCCTAGCTGGATCCTCTAACTATGGCTACACCTTC.

The V call is TRBV4-3, the J call TRBJ1-6, with a tentative D call TRBD1 (5 bases). CDR3 size: 18 residues. Trimming pared 0 bases from V and 3 bases from J, leaving 15 bases between. CDR1 and CDR2 (germline): LGHNA, YSLEER. Here the CDR3 DNA reads TGCGCCAGCAGCCAAGATCTCCCGCGGGGACTCTATAATTCACCCCTCCACTTT. Translated, it gives CASSQDLPRGLYNSPLHF.

This sequence joins TRBV11-2 and TRBJ2-1; the match to TRBD2 covers 8 bases. The J segment lost 1 base and the V segment lost 5 bases, leaving 4 bases of the junction unmatched. The CDR3 covers 15 residues. Germline CDR1 is SGHAT and CDR2 is FQNNGV. Here the CDR3 DNA reads TGTGCCAGCAGCGTCACTAGCGGTTCCTACAATGAGCAGTTCTTC. Its protein is CASSVTSGSYNEQFF. The whole variable domain, remainder taken from reference TRBV11-2 and TRBJ2-1, is EAGVAQSPRYKIIEKRQSVAFWCNPISGHATLYWYQQILGQGPKLLIQFQNNGVVDDSQLPKDRFSAERLKGVDSTLKIQPAKLEDSAVYLCASSVTSGSYNEQFFGPGTRLTVL.

This clone was observed a handful of times. J is TRBJ1-5 and V is TRBV5-6; 8 nucleotides match TRBD1. V was clipped by 4 bases and J by 4 bases; unmatched bases: 4. The CDR3 is made up of 14 amino acids. Germline CDR1 and CDR2: SGHDT and YYEEEE. DNA for the CDR3: TGTGCCAGCAGCGTAAGACAGGGGAATCAGCCCCAGCATTTT. This encodes CASSVRQGNQPQHF.

The V and J genes are TRBV19 and TRBJ1-5; D is unresolved. Germline V lookup: CDR1 LNHDA, CDR2 SQIVND (reference sequence). This CDR3 comprises 17 residues. The V gene lost 2 bases and the J gene lost 0 bases, with 14 bases spanning the gap. CDR3 DNA sequence: TGTGCCAGTAGTATATTGGTGAAAGACTATAGCAATCAGCCCCAGCATTTT. Translation gives CASSILVKDYSNQPQHF.

V usage is TRBV19 and J usage is TRBJ2-7; a possible D gene is TRBD2 (6 bases). CDR3 length equals 17 residues. The ends were cut back, 5 bases at V and 1 base at J, with 21 bases in the middle. Germline CDR1 reads LNHDA; CDR2 reads SQIVND (reference sequence). The DNA of the CDR3 is TGTGCCAGTAGTCCCTCGGGAGAAACCGGAGGGTCCTACGAGCAGTACTTC. This sequence encodes CASSPSGETGGSYEQYF. Looking up the rest from reference TRBV19 and TRBJ2-7 gives the full variable domain: DGGITQSPKYLFRKEGQNVTLSCEQNLNHDAMYWYRQDPGQGLRLIYYSQIVNDFQKGDIAEGYSVSREKKESFPLTVTSAQKNPTAFYLCASSPSGETGGSYEQYFGPGTRLTVT.

The V gene is TRBV5-4, the J gene TRBJ1-2; possible D gene TRBD1, 5 bases. Germline assignment: CDR1 SGHNT and CDR2 YYREEE (reference sequence). The CDR3 length is 15 residues. V shed 4 bases and J shed 0 bases, with 13 bases lying between them. The CDR3 nucleotides are TGTGCCAGCAGCCCGGGCCCGGGGGCTAACTATGGCTACACCTTC. Residues: CASSPGPGANYGYTF.

The V call is TRBV5-6, the J call TRBJ1-2, with TRBD1 matching 7 bases. CDR3 length: 13 residues. V lost 4 bases and J lost 2; bases outside the gene matches: 2. The germline CDR1 and CDR2 sequences are SGHDT and YYEEEE. In DNA, the CDR3 is TGTGCCAGCAGCGCGGGACAGAACTATGGCTACACCTTC. This gives the protein CASSAGQNYGYTF. Variable domain in full (rest from reference TRBV5-6 and TRBJ1-2): DAGVTQSPTHLIKTRGQQVTLRCSPKSGHDTVSWYQQALGQGPQFIFQYYEEEERQRGNFPDRFSGHQFPNYSSELNVNALLLGDSALYLCASSAGQNYGYTFGSGTRLTVV.

The chain employs TRBV30 and TRBJ2-7, with a weak D call TRBD2 (7 bases). Looked up from germline, CDR1 is GTSNPN and CDR2 is SVGIG (reference sequence). Deletions cut 2 bases from V and 7 bases from J, with 15 bases between. The CDR3 is 13 residues long. The CDR3 loop is CAWSPGGAGEQYF. The CDR3 coding sequence is TGTGCCTGGAGTCCTGGGGGGGCAGGGGAGCAGTACTTC.

The chain carries TRBV27 and TRBJ1-1, with a possible D match to TRBD1 (5 bases). CDR1 is MNHEY and CDR2 is SMNVEV in the germline V gene (reference sequence). V lost 5 bases and J lost 0, with 16 bases in between. CDR3 length equals 16 residues. For the CDR3, the DNA is TGTGCCAGCAGTCCCCTTGACAGAAGGATGAACACTGAAGCTTTCTTT. Translation gives CASSPLDRRMNTEAFF.

The J gene is TRBJ1-4, the V gene TRBV5-1; the D gene is possibly TRBD1 (5 bases). V lost 3 bases to trimming and J lost 7 bases, with 19 bases between them. From germline, CDR1 is SGHRS and CDR2 YFSETQ. The CDR3 runs 16 residues. CDR3 nucleotides: TGCGCCAGCAGCTCGGGGGAGGCAGGGTCTGGTGAAAAACTGTTTTTT. This translates into CASSSGEAGSGEKLFF.

This chain connects TRBV7-2 to TRBJ1-5, with D hard to call. The CDR3 has 13 residues. CDR1 SGHTA and CDR2 FQGNSA come from the germline V gene. Trimming removed 1 base at V and 0 bases at J, with 1 base between. CDR3 coding DNA: TGTGCCAGCAGCTTAGATAGCAATCAGCCCCAGCATTTT. Its protein product is CASSLDSNQPQHF.

The CDR3, as DNA: TGTGCCAGCAGCTTGGGGACCTACGAGCAGTACTTC. It yields the protein CASSLGTYEQYF. The chain is built from TRBV5-5 and TRBJ2-7, with D hard to call. Germline values: CDR1 SGHKS, CDR2 YYEKEE (reference sequence). The CDR3 has 12 residues. The V gene lost 0 bases and the J gene lost 2 bases, with 3 bases spanning the gap.

The chain is built from TRBV29-1 and TRBJ2-2; D possibly corresponds to TRBD1 (6 bases). V was pared by 4 bases and J by 4 bases, with 10 bases between. There are 13 residues in the CDR3. Per germline, CDR1 SQVTM and CDR2 ANQGSEA. CDR3 sequence (DNA): TGCAGCGTTGCTTGGACAGTCACCGGGGAGCTGTTTTTT. It encodes CSVAWTVTGELFF.

The chain couples TRBV6-6 to TRBJ2-7; 11 nucleotides agree with TRBD1. The germline gives CDR1 MNHNY, CDR2 SVGAGI (reference sequence). J was trimmed by 4 bases and V by 4 bases; bases with no gene match: 6. CDR3 size: 15 residues. Here the CDR3 reads CASSFPDRGHYEQYF. DNA for the CDR3: TGTGCCAGCAGTTTCCCGGACAGGGGGCATTACGAGCAGTACTTC.

CDR3 nucleotides: TGTGCCAGCAGTTACCCCGGGACAGGGAACACTGAAGCTTTCTTT. It specifies CASSYPGTGNTEAFF. J is TRBJ1-1 and V is TRBV6-5, with TRBD1 matching 8 bases. V lost 2 bases to trimming and J lost 1 base; unmatched junction nucleotides: 3. Germline CDR1 MNHEY, CDR2 SVGAGI. This CDR3 comprises 15 residues.

The rearrangement uses TRBV28 and TRBJ2-3, with TRBD2 matching over 13 bases. This CDR3 has 17 amino acids. Germline CDR1 MDHEN, CDR2 SYDVKM. V was clipped by 7 bases and J by 0 bases; unmatched bases: 7. The CDR3 region has the DNA TGTGCCAGCAACATTGGGACTAGCGGGATTAGCACAGATACGCAGTATTTT. This sequence encodes CASNIGTSGISTDTQYF.